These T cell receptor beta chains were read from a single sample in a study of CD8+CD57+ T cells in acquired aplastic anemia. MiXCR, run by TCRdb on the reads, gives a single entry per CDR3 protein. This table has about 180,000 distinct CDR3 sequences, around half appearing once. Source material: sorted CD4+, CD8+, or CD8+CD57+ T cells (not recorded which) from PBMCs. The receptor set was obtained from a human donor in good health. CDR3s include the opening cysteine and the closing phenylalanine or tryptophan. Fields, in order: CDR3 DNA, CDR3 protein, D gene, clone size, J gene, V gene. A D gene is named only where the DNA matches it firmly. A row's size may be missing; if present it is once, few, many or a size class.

CDR3nt: TGTGCCAGCAGTCTCTCCCTGACAGGGCACTATGGCTACACCTTC; CDR3aa: CASSLSLTGHYGYTF; d_gene: TRBD1; abundance: many; j_gene: TRBJ1-2; v_gene: TRBV6-1
CDR3nt: TGTGCCAGTACAACGGCTCACTATGGCTACACCTTC; CDR3aa: CASTTAHYGYTF; d_gene: .; abundance: .; j_gene: TRBJ1-2; v_gene: TRBV19
CDR3nt: TGCAGTGCTAGAGTCCGCCAGGGGGGAGGTTCACCCCTCCACTTT; CDR3aa: CSARVRQGGGSPLHF; d_gene: TRBD1; abundance: many; j_gene: TRBJ1-6; v_gene: TRBV20-1
CDR3nt: TGTGCCACAAAGGGACTAGCGTCAGATACGCAGTATTTT; CDR3aa: CATKGLASDTQYF; d_gene: TRBD2; abundance: .; j_gene: TRBJ2-3; v_gene: TRBV24-1
CDR3nt: TGCAGTGCTCGGGACAATAATCGGGATGAGCAGTTCTTC; CDR3aa: CSARDNNRDEQFF; d_gene: .; abundance: many; j_gene: TRBJ2-1; v_gene: TRBV20-1
CDR3nt: TGTGCCACCAGTGCTACGGGACCCCTACGGAGCACCTACGAGCAGTACTTC; CDR3aa: CATSATGPLRSTYEQYF; d_gene: .; abundance: .; j_gene: TRBJ2-7; v_gene: TRBV24-1
CDR3nt: TGTGCCAGCAGCTTAACGGGGACTAATGAAAAACTGTTTTTT; CDR3aa: CASSLTGTNEKLFF; d_gene: .; abundance: many; j_gene: TRBJ1-4; v_gene: TRBV11-2
CDR3nt: TGCAGTGCTAGGGCGACAGGGGGCAGGTATGGCTACACCTTC; CDR3aa: CSARATGGRYGYTF; d_gene: TRBD1; abundance: many; j_gene: TRBJ1-2; v_gene: TRBV20-1
CDR3nt: TGTGCCAGCAGTGACACTAGCGGGGGGGCCACCGGGGAGCTGTTTTTT; CDR3aa: CASSDTSGGATGELFF; d_gene: TRBD2; abundance: .; j_gene: TRBJ2-2; v_gene: TRBV6-4
CDR3nt: TGTGCCAGCAGCTGGTTGGGTTACCAAGAGACCCAGTACTTC; CDR3aa: CASSWLGYQETQYF; d_gene: .; abundance: .; j_gene: TRBJ2-5; v_gene: TRBV7-3
CDR3nt: TGCAGTGCTAGAGCAAAAAGAGGAGCCTTGAACACCGGGGAGCTGTTTTTT; CDR3aa: CSARAKRGALNTGELFF; d_gene: .; abundance: many; j_gene: TRBJ2-2; v_gene: TRBV20-1
CDR3nt: TGCAGTGCTTTTCCTAGCGGGAGGCACTACGAGCAGTACTTC; CDR3aa: CSAFPSGRHYEQYF; d_gene: TRBD2; abundance: many; j_gene: TRBJ2-7; v_gene: TRBV20-1
CDR3nt: TGTGCCAGCGGGTTCGTCAACAATGAGCAGTTCTTC; CDR3aa: CASGFVNNEQFF; d_gene: .; abundance: many; j_gene: TRBJ2-1; v_gene: TRBV24-1
CDR3nt: TGTGCCAGCAGTTGGGACGGACGCTCTGGGGCCAACGTCCTGACTTTC; CDR3aa: CASSWDGRSGANVLTF; d_gene: .; abundance: .; j_gene: TRBJ2-6; v_gene: TRBV2
CDR3nt: TGTGCCACCAGTGATCCGACTAGTGGGCAAAGGCAGTATTTT; CDR3aa: CATSDPTSGQRQYF; d_gene: .; abundance: .; j_gene: TRBJ2-3; v_gene: TRBV24-1
CDR3nt: TGTGCCAGCAGCGCACAGGGCTACGAGCAGTACTTC; CDR3aa: CASSAQGYEQYF; d_gene: .; abundance: many; j_gene: TRBJ2-7; v_gene: TRBV5-6
CDR3nt: TGTGCCACCAGTGATTTGTCCCAGGGGAGGTGTCAGCCCCAGCATTTT; CDR3aa: CATSDLSQGRCQPQHF; d_gene: .; abundance: .; j_gene: TRBJ1-5; v_gene: TRBV24-1
CDR3nt: TGTGCCACCAGTGATTCGCGTAGGAATCTGCCCCAGCATTTT; CDR3aa: CATSDSRRNLPQHF; d_gene: .; abundance: .; j_gene: TRBJ1-5; v_gene: TRBV24-1
CDR3nt: TGTGCCAGCAGCTTAGTGGCCAGGTACACTGAAGCTTTCTTT; CDR3aa: CASSLVARYTEAFF; d_gene: .; abundance: .; j_gene: TRBJ1-1; v_gene: TRBV7-9
CDR3nt: TGTGCCAGCAGCTTGCACGGAGAAGAGACCCAGTACTTC; CDR3aa: CASSLHGEETQYF; d_gene: .; abundance: .; j_gene: TRBJ2-5; v_gene: TRBV7-3
CDR3nt: TGTGCCAGCAGTTTGGTGCCTAGCGGGAGTACTCCAGATACGCAGTATTTT; CDR3aa: CASSLVPSGSTPDTQYF; d_gene: TRBD2; abundance: .; j_gene: TRBJ2-3; v_gene: TRBV10-2